This T cell receptor beta chain was sequenced in a study of blood T cell repertoires in COVID-19. At the level of the study: Samples taken during acute and convalescent COVID-19 were collected in the United States, Italy and Spain. Sample material is recorded as cDNA or gDNA derived from T cells, B-cell-depleted T cells, or PBMCs.

This CDR3 is built from 13 residues. Per the germline V gene, CDR1 is GTSNPN and CDR2 is SVGIG (reference sequence). The trim removed 0 bases at V and 6 bases at J, leaving 3 bases unmatched. How the authors handled the data: Reference gene primer amplification yielded estimated nucleated cell counts. TCRdb's table, derived via immunoSEQ multiplex PCR, lists solely in-frame clones and lacks some. That table is the source of V, J and clone size, and D and trimming were worked out from the DNA. The table includes approximately 170,000 clones, around 83% detected once. This clone was recorded only once. This TCR came from a woman older than 75 in a cohort sampled during active or convalescent COVID-19. The rearrangement joins TRBV30 to TRBJ1-2, with TRBD1 matching 8 bases. Sequencing was done on a sample of peripheral blood. Here the CDR3 DNA reads TGTGCCTGGAGTGTACGGACAGGGCATGGCTACACCTTC. Its protein product is CAWSVRTGHGYTF.